A single sample gave rise to the 20 T cell receptor beta chains below, sequenced in a study of cytomegalovirus exposure and HLA in healthy donors. Profiled with immunoSEQ multiplex PCR; TCRdb holds only in-frame clones, not every one. The sample consists of around 300,000 clones, 65% to 90% of them appearing once. The sample was PBMCs. The receptors shown here come from a woman younger than 30 in good health and CMV-seronegative.

This clone showed up just a few times. The DNA is omitted, as the CDR3 cannot be located on it reliably, and the CDR3 follows TCRdb's listing. This chain uses TRBV4-1 with TRBJ2-7; the listed D gene, TRBD2, was not tested against the DNA. The CDR3 contains 13 residues when both ends are counted. Germline V gene sequence: CDR1 MGHRA, CDR2 YSYEKL. CDR3 in amino acids: CASSQVASGSLHF.

The V call is TRBV12-5, the J call TRBJ1-2; no reliable D call. Per the germline V gene, CDR1 is LGHNT and CDR2 is FRNRAP. Trimming left V 2 bases short and J 0 bases short, with 7 bases between. This CDR3 spans 14 amino acids. The CDR3, as DNA: TGTGCTAGTGGTTTGACTTATGCTAACTATGGCTACACCTTC. Its translation: CASGLTYANYGYTF.

This chain uses TRBV18 with TRBJ2-7, with 12 positions matching TRBD2. This CDR3 is 16 amino acids long. V lost 4 bases to trimming and J lost 4 bases; unmatched junction nucleotides: 8. Germline CDR1 is KGHSH and CDR2 is LQKENI. The DNA for the CDR3 is TGTGCCAGCTCACGACGGACTAGCGGGGATAAGTACGAGCAGTACTTC. It codes for CASSRRTSGDKYEQYF.

This clone appeared once. The chain links TRBV7-9 to TRBJ1-6; weak D call: TRBD1 (5 bases). Germline CDR1 reads SEHNR; CDR2 reads FQNEAQ (reference sequence). V shed 5 bases and J shed 6 bases, with 23 bases lying between them. CDR3 length equals 18 residues. The CDR3: CASSPRGVGGYGNSPLHF. The CDR3 DNA reads TGTGCCAGCAGCCCGCGGGGGGTGGGCGGATATGGTAATTCACCCCTCCACTTT.

This chain links TRBV28 with TRBJ1-4; D is undetermined. Germline V gene data show CDR1 as MDHEN and CDR2 as SYDVKM. V lost 6 bases and J lost 0, with 11 bases in between. The CDR3 has 15 amino acids. The DNA of the CDR3 is TGTGCCAGCAGGTCCCAATTCACAACTAATGAAAAACTGTTTTTT. Translating it yields CASRSQFTTNEKLFF.

The chain uses TRBV9 and TRBJ2-2; 7 bases are a match to TRBD2. The CDR3 loop spans 16 amino acids. V gave up 3 bases and J gave up 1 base; unmatched junction bases: 6. Per the germline V gene, CDR1 is SGDLS and CDR2 is YYNGEE. The CDR3 sequence is CASSGWAGENTGELFF. CDR3 in DNA: TGTGCCAGCAGCGGTTGGGCGGGGGAGAACACCGGGGAGCTGTTTTTT.

The CDR3 sequence: CASSVLLAGNTGELFF. CDR3 in DNA: TGTGCCAGCAGCGTACTTTTAGCGGGAAACACCGGGGAGCTGTTTTTT. The rearrangement joins TRBV9 to TRBJ2-2, with 8 bases lining up with TRBD2. Germline V lookup: CDR1 SGDLS, CDR2 YYNGEE. Germline trimming cut 1 base from V and 2 bases from J; bases unmatched to any gene: 4. The CDR3 contains 16 residues.

The CDR3 nucleotides read TGTGCCTGGACCCCAACCGGGTACAACACTGAAGCTTTCTTT. This encodes CAWTPTGYNTEAFF. The chain links TRBV30 to TRBJ1-1; D ambiguous. With 4 bases removed from V and 2 bases from J, the gap between germline ends came to 14 bases. CDR3 length: 14 amino acids. Germline CDR1 reads GTSNPN; CDR2 reads SVGIG (reference sequence).

This chain joins TRBV10-3 and TRBJ2-7; 7 bases are shared with TRBD1. The J segment lost 4 bases and the V segment lost 5 bases, leaving 5 bases of the junction unmatched. The CDR3 sequence is 13 residues long. Germline CDR1 reads ENHRY; CDR2 reads SYGVKD. CDR3 coding DNA: TGTGCCATCAGTCCGGGACAGACTTACGAGCAGTACTTC. It yields the protein CAISPGQTYEQYF.

Remarks on this clone: Sequence at one end of the junction differs from germline and may be a read error. The V call is TRBV7-7, the J call TRBJ2-7, with D possibly matching TRBD2 (5 bases). The CDR3 length is 14 residues. Germline V gene data show CDR1 as SSHAT and CDR2 as FNYEAQ (reference sequence). The DNA for the CDR3 is TGTGCTAGCAGCTTAGCCCGGGGATCGGGCGAGCAGTACTTC. Protein product: CASSLARGSGEQYF.

The chain is built from TRBV6-5 and TRBJ2-7; TRBD1 might be the D (5 bases). Trimming pared 0 bases from V and 5 bases from J, leaving 14 bases between. Germline-derived CDR1 and CDR2 are MNHEY and SVGAGI. CDR3 length: 15 amino acids. In nucleotides, the CDR3 is TGTGCCAGCAGTTACTCGAGCAGGGCCCCCAACGAGCAGTACTTC. This codes for CASSYSSRAPNEQYF.

The chain is built from TRBV6-5 and TRBJ2-7, with 9 bases matching TRBD1. Germline trimming cut 7 bases from V and 5 bases from J; bases unmatched to any gene: 3. Germline lookup yields CDR1 MNHEY and CDR2 SVGAGI. This CDR3 region has 12 residues. CDR3 region: CASTRTGDEQYF. The DNA for the CDR3 is TGTGCCAGCACCCGGACAGGGGACGAGCAGTACTTC.

The chain couples TRBV27 to TRBJ2-7; D is perhaps TRBD1 (6 bases). Looked up from germline, CDR1 is MNHEY and CDR2 is SMNVEV (reference sequence). This CDR3 region has 14 residues. Deletions cut 8 bases from V and 8 bases from J, with 22 bases between. CDR3 region: CASPSEQGPLQQYF. The CDR3 DNA follows: TGTGCCAGCCCCTCGGAACAGGGCCCCCTCCAGCAGTACTTC.

This chain joins TRBV27 and TRBJ1-2; D unclear. Germline V gene lookup returns CDR1 MNHEY and CDR2 SMNVEV (reference sequence). The CDR3 length is 13 residues. Trimming took 5 bases from V and 3 from J, leaving 10 bases between them. DNA of the CDR3: TGTGCCAGCAGTATAACAGCCTACTATGGCTACACCTTC. It yields the protein CASSITAYYGYTF.

The chain links TRBV11-3 to TRBJ2-2; no definite D call. Germline CDR1 and CDR2: SGHNT and YENEEA. V shed 3 bases and J shed 5 bases, with 4 bases lying between them. This CDR3 has 12 residues. CDR3 sequence: CASSFKTGELFF. The CDR3 DNA sequence: TGTGCCAGCAGCTTTAAAACCGGGGAGCTGTTTTTT.

This chain uses TRBV7-7 with TRBJ2-5, with a possible D match to TRBD1 (6 bases). V lost 5 bases to trimming and J lost 4 bases, with 11 bases between them. There are 13 residues in the CDR3. Germline CDR1 reads SSHAT; CDR2 reads FNYEAQ (reference sequence). CDR3 DNA: TGTGCCAGCAGCCTTAGACAGGCAGAGACCCAGTACTTC. Amino acids: CASSLRQAETQYF.

The genes are TRBV2 and TRBJ1-1; D is unclear. CDR1 and CDR2 (germline): SNHLY, FYNNEI. V was clipped by 4 bases and J by 4 bases, with 13 bases between them. The CDR3 is made up of 14 amino acids. The CDR3 DNA sequence: TGTGCCAGCAGTGTGGTCCCTCGGTTCACTGAAGCTTTCTTT. Protein product: CASSVVPRFTEAFF. Based on the CDR3 plus reference TRBV2 and TRBJ1-1, the full variable domain is EPEVTQTPSHQVTQMGQEVILRCVPISNHLYFYWYRQILGQKVEFLVSFYNNEISEKSEIFDDQFSVERPDGSNFTLKIRSTKLEDSAMYFCASSVVPRFTEAFFGQGTRLTVV.

This clone showed up just a few times. The chain employs TRBV4-1 and TRBJ2-7, with 9 positions matching TRBD2. This CDR3 has 15 residues. V shed 4 bases, J shed 5 bases, and the junction held 9 bases outside the gene matches. Germline-derived CDR1 and CDR2 are MGHRA and YSYEKL. The CDR3 DNA reads TGCGCCAGCAGCCTTAGCGGGAGTAGTAGTAACGAGCAGTACTTC. It yields the protein CASSLSGSSSNEQYF.

V gene TRBV5-6 combines with J gene TRBJ2-5; 8 nucleotides agree with TRBD1. Trimming removed 1 base from V and 5 bases from J; junction bases left unmatched: 7. The V gene's germline CDR1 is SGHDT and CDR2 YYEEEE. This CDR3 contains 15 residues. CDR3: CASSLRQGAGETQYF. CDR3 DNA: TGTGCCAGCAGCTTGCGGCAGGGGGCCGGTGAGACCCAGTACTTC.

The V call is TRBV5-8, the J call TRBJ2-7; 8 positions match TRBD1. Germline V gene data show CDR1 as SGHTS and CDR2 as YDEGEE. This CDR3 is 13 amino acids long. V lost 5 bases and J lost 0; bases outside the gene matches: 1. CDR3 in amino acids: CASRDRGSYEQYF. The CDR3 nucleotides read TGTGCCAGCAGAGACAGGGGCTCCTACGAGCAGTACTTC.